These T cell receptor beta chains were read from a single sample in a study of T cell responses to AZD1222 COVID-19 vaccine. Generated by immunoSEQ multiplex PCR, the TCRdb table keeps only in-frame clones and is missing some. The table includes about 130,000 clones, more than 85% detected once. The sample in question was peripheral blood, obtained on day 0 of AZD1222 vaccination. The receptors originated from an adult in good health. Each CDR3 is given with its conserved first and last residue. The D gene is left open where the match is weak. For some rows the clone size is stated as once, few or many, or as a class when expanded; others skip it.

>TRBV30|TRBJ1-2|-|-
TGTGCCTGGAGTGTCAACGGAAAAGGAGGCTACACCTTC
CAWSVNGKGGYTF
>TRBV2|TRBJ1-5|-|TRBD1
TGTGCCAGCAGTGTAGGCAGGGGGCCCCAGCCCCAGCATTTT
CASSVGRGPQPQHF
>TRBV6-5|TRBJ1-1|-|-
TGTGCCAGCAGTTACATGGGGAGGAACACTGAAGCTTTCTTT
CASSYMGRNTEAFF
>TRBV27|TRBJ2-6|once|TRBD2
TGTGCCAGCAAAACCCGGGGGGAGGTTGGGGCCAACGTCCTGACTTTC
CASKTRGEVGANVLTF
>TRBV18|TRBJ1-4|-|-
TGTGCCAGCTCACCAGGCCGTGGCTATGAAAAACTGTTTTTT
CASSPGRGYEKLFF
>TRBV3-1/TRBV3-2|TRBJ1-1|-|-
TGTGCCAGCAGCCCCCCGTTGAACACTGAAGCTTTCTTT
CASSPPLNTEAFF
>TRBV19|TRBJ1-5|-|-
TGTGCCAGTAGTCCTATCCGGACAGTGGATAGCAATCAGCCCCAGCATTTT
CASSPIRTVDSNQPQHF
>TRBV4-1|TRBJ1-1|-|TRBD1
TGCGCCAGCAGCCACACAGGGGATGGACTTAACACTGAAGCTTTCTTT
CASSHTGDGLNTEAFF
>TRBV5-1|TRBJ2-3|-|TRBD2
TGCGCCAGCACCAGGACGGGAGGGCCCTCGGGCACAGATACGCAGTATTTT
CASTRTGGPSGTDTQYF
>TRBV29-1|TRBJ2-7|-|-
TGCAGCGCCGTCAGGGAACTCTGGGGCGAGCAGTACTTC
CSAVRELWGEQYF
>TRBV28|TRBJ1-1|-|TRBD1
TGTGCCAGCACGAATACAGGGGTGAACACTGAAGCTTTCTTT
CASTNTGVNTEAFF
>TRBV20-1|TRBJ2-1|-|-
TGCAGTGCTAGTAGGACTATCGAGCAGTTCTTC
CSASRTIEQFF
>TRBV5-1|TRBJ2-1|once|TRBD1
TGCGCCAGCAGCATTAGGACAGGGCTCTACAATGAGCAGTTCTTC
CASSIRTGLYNEQFF
>TRBV28|TRBJ1-1|once|-
TGTGCCAGCAGCCAACGAGGGGTTAGAACTGAAGCTTTCTTT
CASSQRGVRTEAFF
>TRBV6-5|TRBJ1-2|-|-
TGTGCCAGCACTTTAGGGCCGGACTATGGCTACACCTTC
CASTLGPDYGYTF
>TRBV28|TRBJ1-2|-|TRBD1
TGTGCCAGCAGTCCCCCGGGACAGGGGCACTATGGCTACACCTTC
CASSPPGQGHYGYTF
>TRBV18|TRBJ1-4|-|-
TGTGCCAGCTCACCCCTCGCCGGCGGTGGAGAAAAACTGTTTTTT
CASSPLAGGGEKLFF
>TRBV7-9|TRBJ1-1|-|-
TGTGCCAGCACCGAAACAAGGGACGGTGAAGCTTTCTTT
CASTETRDGEAFF
>TRBV15|TRBJ1-2|-|TRBD1
TGTGCCACCAGCGGCCTGAGTACAGGGGGCCGGAACTATGGCTACACCTTC
CATSGLSTGGRNYGYTF
>TRBV5-1|TRBJ2-7|-|TRBD2
TGCGCCAGTAGCCTCACCGGGACTAGCGGGAACGAGCAGTACTTC
CASSLTGTSGNEQYF
>TRBV9|TRBJ1-2|once|-
TGTGCCAGCAGCCCAGGAGGGAGGACAGCCTATGGCTACACCTTC
CASSPGGRTAYGYTF
>TRBV9|TRBJ2-3|-|-
TGTGCCAGCGGAGGGGCTCGCACAGATACGCAGTATTTT
CASGGARTDTQYF
>TRBV3-1/TRBV3-2|TRBJ1-1|-|TRBD1
TGTGCCAGCAGCCAAGACCCTGGGACAGACCGCGCTTTCTTT
CASSQDPGTDRAFF
>TRBV30|TRBJ2-7|-|-
TGTGCCTGGGCTGTCGGGGAAGGCTACGAGCAGTACTTC
CAWAVGEGYEQYF
>TRBV2|TRBJ2-1|-|TRBD2
TGTGCCAGCAGTGAATCCGGGACTACTGACAATGAGCAGTTCTTC
CASSESGTTDNEQFF
>TRBV7-6|TRBJ2-1|-|TRBD2
TGTGCCAGCAGCTTATCAATCAGCGGGAGGAGAAACAATGAGCAGTTCTTC
CASSLSISGRRNNEQFF
>TRBV27|TRBJ2-1|-|TRBD2
TGTGCCAGCAAAAACCTGGCGGGAGACAATGAGCAGTTCTTC
CASKNLAGDNEQFF
>TRBV9|TRBJ2-1|-|TRBD2
TGTGCCAGCAGCGTAGGGTGGGGGACTAGCGGGAGAAGCTACAATGAGCAGTTCTTC
CASSVGWGTSGRSYNEQFF
>TRBV11-2|TRBJ2-7|-|TRBD1
TGTGCCAGCAGTCAAGGGACAGCCTACGAGCAGTACTTC
CASSQGTAYEQYF
>TRBV6-1|TRBJ2-1|-|-
TGTGCCAGCAGTGAAGCAGGGGTGTACAATGAGCAGTTCTTC
CASSEAGVYNEQFF
>TRBV28|TRBJ1-1|-|TRBD1
TGTGCCAGCAGAAACAGGGGGACTGAAGCTTTCTTT
CASRNRGTEAFF
>TRBV7-9|TRBJ2-1|-|TRBD2
TGTGCCAGCAGCTCGGGGACTACTTACAATGAGCAGTTCTTC
CASSSGTTYNEQFF
>TRBV20-1|TRBJ1-2|-|-
TGCAGTGCCCCCGAAAACTATGGCTACACCTTC
CSAPENYGYTF
>TRBV7-3|TRBJ2-2|-|-
TGTGCCAGCAGCTTACAGGGAAGCACCGGGGAGCTGTTTTTT
CASSLQGSTGELFF
>TRBV6-5|TRBJ1-1|-|-
TGTGCCAGCACCCTCTTAAAGAACACTGAAGCTTTCTTT
CASTLLKNTEAFF
>TRBV13|TRBJ1-3|-|TRBD1
TGTGCCAGCAGCTCAAGACAGGGGGCGGTTGGAAACACCATATATTTT
CASSSRQGAVGNTIYF
>TRBV29-1|TRBJ2-3|-|-
TGCAGCGTTGAAGTGGGTTCGGGCACAGATACGCAGTATTTT
CSVEVGSGTDTQYF
>TRBV29-1|TRBJ1-1|-|-
TGCAGCGTTGAAGGGTCTGGCACTGAAGCTTTCTTT
CSVEGSGTEAFF
>TRBV7-9|TRBJ1-3|-|-
TGTGCCAGCAGCTCGTCAGAGAGCTCTGGAAACACCATATATTTT
CASSSSESSGNTIYF
>TRBV25-1|TRBJ1-2|-|TRBD1
TGTGCCAGCCACTCAACAGGGGGGGACTATGGCTACACCTTC
CASHSTGGDYGYTF
>TRBV6-1|TRBJ2-5|-|TRBD1
TGTGCCAGCAGTGAAGGGACAGGGGGCGCCGAGACCCAGTACTTC
CASSEGTGGAETQYF
>TRBV4-1|TRBJ2-2|-|-
TGCGCCAGCAGCCAATCACAGGGGAACACCGGGGAGCTGTTTTTT
CASSQSQGNTGELFF
>TRBV4-2|TRBJ2-5|few|-
TGTGCCAGCAGCCCGGCGGGCGGTAGGGAAGAGACCCAGTACTTC
CASSPAGGREETQYF
>TRBV10-3|TRBJ1-1|-|-
TGTGCCTCGGGACCCCCCGGCGACACTGAAGCTTTCTTT
CASGPPGDTEAFF
>TRBV21-1|TRBJ1-5|-|-
TGTGCCAGATCCGGACAAAGCGGGAATCAGCCCCAGCATTTT
CARSGQSGNQPQHF
>TRBV28|TRBJ1-5|-|-
TGTGCCAGCAGTTCAGGGAGCAATCAGCCCCAGCATTTT
CASSSGSNQPQHF
>TRBV2|TRBJ1-6|-|-
TGTGCCAGCAGCCCGACAAGCTCCTATAATTCACCCCTCCACTTT
CASSPTSSYNSPLHF
>TRBV16|TRBJ1-1|-|-
TGTGCCAGCAGCCAATCGGAGGGCACTGAAGCTTTCTTT
CASSQSEGTEAFF
>TRBV28|TRBJ2-7|-|-
TGTGCCAGCAGTTTCCCCCAACCGGGACCCCCGTACGAGCAGTACTTC
CASSFPQPGPPYEQYF
>TRBV12-3/TRBV12-4|TRBJ1-2|-|-
TGTGCCAGCAGTTTGGAGGGTAGCGGCTACACCTTC
CASSLEGSGYTF
>TRBV12-5|TRBJ1-2|-|-
TGTGCTAGTGGTCCCGACGCCTCGACGATCCGGGGCTACACCTTC
CASGPDASTIRGYTF
>TRBV5-1|TRBJ1-1|-|-
TGCGCCAGCAGCTTGGCTGCGACAGGCAGCACTGAAGCTTTCTTT
CASSLAATGSTEAFF
>TRBV3-1/TRBV3-2|TRBJ2-4|-|-
TGTGCCAGCAGCCAAGGGAATGGGAGGCGACGCCAAGTCCTTCAGTACTTC
CASSQGNGRRRQVLQYF
>TRBV2|TRBJ2-7|-|TRBD2
TGTGCCAGCAGTGCTCCAGCGGGAGGCAGGTACGAGCAGTACTTC
CASSAPAGGRYEQYF
>TRBV28|TRBJ2-5|-|-
TGTGCCAGCAGTTTGACAGAGACCCAGTACTTC
CASSLTETQYF
>TRBV6-5|TRBJ2-7|-|-
TGTGCCAGCAGTCGGACAGAGAAGGTCTCCTACGAGCAGTACTTC
CASSRTEKVSYEQYF
>TRBV6-6|TRBJ2-7|-|TRBD1
TGTGCCAGCAGTTCAGCACGGGGACAGACCTACGAGCAGTACTTC
CASSSARGQTYEQYF
>TRBV15|TRBJ2-1|-|TRBD2
TGTGCCACCAGCAGAACAGCGGGATCCTACAATGAGCAGTTCTTC
CATSRTAGSYNEQFF